The 32 T cell receptor beta chains below come from one sample, sequenced in a study of OX40 agonist ivuxolimab in advanced cancers. Clones were sequenced by immunoSEQ multiplex PCR, and TCRdb holds only the in-frame ones, with some missing. The sample includes tens of thousands of clones, roughly 85% of them seen just once. The material was CD4+ or CD8+ T cells sorted from blood, obtained in a trial of the OX40 agonist ivuxolimab. The receptors here all came from an adult with an advanced solid tumor such as melanoma, head and neck, liver or kidney cancer.

The gene calls are TRBV27 and TRBJ2-4, with 10 bases fitting TRBD2. Germline V gene sequence: CDR1 MNHEY, CDR2 SMNVEV (reference sequence). The CDR3 loop spans 18 amino acids. The V and J ends lost 0 bases and 2 bases, in that order; junction bases with no gene match: 7. This CDR3 is CASSLSLSGGASKNIQYF. CDR3 nucleotides: TGTGCCAGCAGTTTATCTCTGAGCGGGGGGGCTTCCAAAAACATTCAGTACTTC.

The chain employs TRBV7-2 and TRBJ2-5, with D perhaps TRBD1 (6 bases). The DNA matches TRBJ2-7 better at its end, which makes the J call doubtful. CDR3 length equals 15 residues. The germline CDR1 and CDR2 sequences are SGHTA and FQGNSA. CDR3 amino acids: CASSLAAGQFHEQYF. CDR3 coding DNA: TGTGCCAGCAGCTTAGCGGCAGGACAGTTCCACGAGCAGTACTTC.

The chain carries TRBV11-2 and TRBJ1-2, with D uncertain. Germline assignment: CDR1 SGHAT and CDR2 FQNNGV. The V end lost 1 base, the J end lost 3 bases, and 6 bases lay between the germline ends. The CDR3 is 13 residues long. CDR3 DNA sequence: TGTGCCAGCAGCTTAGGTGGCGACTATGGCTACACCTTC. This encodes CASSLGGDYGYTF. Using reference TRBV11-2 and TRBJ1-2 for the parts outside the CDR3, the full variable domain is EAGVAQSPRYKIIEKRQSVAFWCNPISGHATLYWYQQILGQGPKLLIQFQNNGVVDDSQLPKDRFSAERLKGVDSTLKIQPAKLEDSAVYLCASSLGGDYGYTFGSGTRLTVV.

The chain combines TRBV6-5 with TRBJ1-1; a possible D gene is TRBD1 (6 bases). The CDR3 is made up of 14 amino acids. V lost 6 bases and J 0 bases, leaving 11 bases between the germline ends. CDR1 and CDR2 from the germline V gene are MNHEY and SVGAGI. The DNA for the CDR3 is TGTGCCAGCAGCCCCGGACAGCTGAACACTGAAGCTTTCTTT. Protein: CASSPGQLNTEAFF.

The genes are TRBV6-6 and TRBJ2-3; possibly TRBD1 for D (6 bases). The CDR3 is 14 amino acids. Germline lookup yields CDR1 MNHNY and CDR2 SVGAGI (reference sequence). Trimming removed 6 bases from V and 4 bases from J, with 14 bases in between. Here the CDR3 DNA reads TGTGCCAGCAGATCCGAGGGGGTGGCAGATACGCAGTATTTT. Protein product: CASRSEGVADTQYF.

The chain uses TRBV4-1 and TRBJ2-1; D might be TRBD2 (6 bases). V lost 4 bases and J lost 8, with 18 bases in between. The CDR3 is 15 amino acids. Per the germline V gene, CDR1 is MGHRA and CDR2 is YSYEKL. In nucleotides, the CDR3 is TGCGCCAGCAGCCCCCACCAGACTAGTAACTATGAGCAGTTCTTC. This codes for CASSPHQTSNYEQFF.

In regard to this clone: The same CDR3 also results from other DNA sequences found in this sample. This chain uses TRBV5-6 with TRBJ2-7; 13 bases line up with TRBD2. Germline CDR1 reads SGHDT; CDR2 reads YYEEEE. The junction had 5 bases not matched to a gene; V was cut back by 5 bases and J by 6 bases. The CDR3 is 14 amino acids. CDR3 DNA: TGTGCCAGCAGGGTGACTAGCGGGGGGACCGAGCAGTACTTC. Translated, it gives CASRVTSGGTEQYF.

The gene calls are TRBV2 and TRBJ1-1, with a weak D call TRBD1 (5 bases). The V end was cut by 4 bases, the J end by 6 bases, with 9 bases between. Germline V gene sequence: CDR1 SNHLY, CDR2 FYNNEI. The CDR3 has 12 amino acids. CDR3 amino acids: CASSGGGPEAFF. In DNA, the CDR3 is TGTGCCAGCAGTGGGGGGGGACCTGAAGCTTTCTTT.

The rearrangement joins TRBV19 to TRBJ2-2; no definite D call. Trimming took off 7 bases at V and 0 bases at J, with 9 bases between the two ends. The CDR3 consists of 14 residues. Germline V lookup: CDR1 LNHDA, CDR2 SQIVND (reference sequence). The CDR3 DNA sequence: TGTGCCAGTATAGGCAGGTCGAACACCGGGGAGCTGTTTTTT. Translating gives CASIGRSNTGELFF.

This clone was seen once. J is TRBJ2-5 and V is TRBV6-1, with D possibly being TRBD2 (7 bases). The germline V and J ends were trimmed by 5 bases and 2 bases, with 15 bases remaining between them. This CDR3 has 15 amino acids. Germline CDR1 and CDR2: MNHNS and SASEGT. The DNA of the CDR3 is TGTGCCAGCAGTAGGGGGGGGGCACTTCAAGAGACCCAGTACTTC. This encodes CASSRGGALQETQYF.

In this sample, this clone turned up once. This rearrangement joins TRBV7-3 to TRBJ2-1; 9 bases agree with TRBD2. CDR1 SGHTA and CDR2 FQGTGA come from the germline V gene. The CDR3 runs 15 residues. Losses at the gene ends were 7 bases for V and 5 bases for J; bases not matched to a gene: 9. CDR3 loop: CASTLGLAGNNEQFF. The CDR3 bases are TGTGCCAGCACCCTAGGGCTAGCGGGGAACAATGAGCAGTTCTTC.

This sequence joins TRBV20-1 and TRBJ1-1, with D hard to call. Trimming took off 6 bases at V and 6 bases at J, with 11 bases between the two ends. CDR1 and CDR2 (germline): DFQATT, SNEGSKA (reference sequence). The length of the CDR3 is 11 residues. CDR3 sequence (DNA): TGCAGTGCAAAGGGATTTTCTGAAGCTTTCTTT. Translated: CSAKGFSEAFF.

The rearrangement links TRBV28 to TRBJ1-2, with a tentative D call TRBD1 (5 bases). Germline CDR1 reads MDHEN; CDR2 reads SYDVKM. There are 13 residues in the CDR3. V was pared by 3 bases and J by 4 bases, with 9 bases between. The CDR3 DNA follows: TGTGCCAGCAGTTTCAGGGCTGCCTATGGCTACACCTTC. Its translation is CASSFRAAYGYTF.

The chain employs TRBV6-5 and TRBJ1-2; maybe TRBD1 (5 bases). Between the trimmed V and J ends, which lost 2 bases and 2 bases, there was a span of 12 bases. Germline CDR1 and CDR2: MNHEY and SVGAGI. CDR3 length equals 15 residues. The CDR3 sequence is CASSYLTGRNYGYTF. The CDR3 nucleotides read TGTGCCAGCAGTTACCTAACGGGACGGAACTATGGCTACACCTTC.

This sequence joins TRBV30 and TRBJ1-1; D gene ambiguous. V was cut by 0 bases and J by 0 bases, with 5 bases left in between. CDR1 GTSNPN and CDR2 SVGIG come from the germline V gene (reference sequence). CDR3 size: 13 residues. DNA for the CDR3: TGTGCCTGGAGTGTGGCTATGAACACTGAAGCTTTCTTT. Protein product: CAWSVAMNTEAFF. The full variable domain, completed using reference TRBV30 and TRBJ1-1, is SQTIHQWPATLVQPVGSPLSLECTVEGTSNPNLYWYRQAAGRGLQLLFYSVGIGQISSEVPQNLSASRPQDRQFILSSKKLLLSDSGFYLCAWSVAMNTEAFFGQGTRLTVV.

This chain uses TRBV7-9 with TRBJ2-1; D is ambiguous. V lost 3 bases to trimming and J lost 4 bases, with 4 bases between them. Germline V gene data show CDR1 as SEHNR and CDR2 as FQNEAQ (reference sequence). This CDR3 region has 12 residues. For the CDR3, the DNA is TGTGCCAGCAGCTTCATTTACAATGAGCAGTTCTTC. It encodes CASSFIYNEQFF.

The chain is built from TRBV27 and TRBJ1-4, with 7 bases that match TRBD1. CDR3 length equals 15 residues. The germline V gene encodes CDR1 MNHEY and CDR2 SMNVEV (reference sequence). V lost 5 bases, J lost 11 bases, and 14 bases stayed unmatched. The CDR3 loop reads CASSRTGTVIGKLFF. In nucleotides, the CDR3 is TGTGCCAGCAGTCGAACAGGGACAGTTATCGGGAAACTGTTTTTT.

This clone was recorded a few times. The gene calls are TRBV11-3 and TRBJ2-7; TRBD1 aligns across 9 bases. The CDR3 is made up of 16 amino acids. J was trimmed by 3 bases and V by 5 bases; bases with no gene match: 11. Germline CDR1 is SGHNT and CDR2 is YENEEA. CDR3 sequence: CASSHNRDRDDYEQYF. CDR3 DNA: TGTGCCAGCAGCCATAACCGGGACAGGGATGACTACGAGCAGTACTTC.

V gene TRBV6-1 combines with J gene TRBJ1-2; D gene unclear. The CDR3 has 15 amino acids. Trimming removed 0 bases at V and 10 bases at J, with 18 bases between. Germline V lookup: CDR1 MNHNS, CDR2 SASEGT. As DNA, the CDR3 is TGTGCCAGCAGTGAAGCGAGAAGGACCCGGGGTACCTACACCTTC. It specifies CASSEARRTRGTYTF.

J is TRBJ2-1 and V is TRBV7-2; the D gene could be TRBD1 or TRBD2 (5 bases each). The CDR3 sequence is 13 residues long. With 1 base removed from V and 7 bases from J, the gap between germline ends came to 8 bases. From germline, CDR1 is SGHTA and CDR2 FQGNSA. CDR3 nucleotide sequence: TGTGCCAGCAGCTTAGAGCGGACAAATGAGCAGTTCTTC. Translating it yields CASSLERTNEQFF.

The chain carries TRBV4-2 and TRBJ2-7; D may match TRBD1 or TRBD2 (7 bases each). Germline V gives CDR1 LGHNA, CDR2 YNFKEQ. The germline V and J ends were trimmed by 1 base and 2 bases, with 12 bases remaining between them. The CDR3 runs 15 residues. The CDR3 reads CASSQGDSGTYEQYF. CDR3 DNA: TGTGCCAGCAGCCAAGGGGACAGCGGGACCTACGAGCAGTACTTC.

This clone came up a few times. The J gene is TRBJ2-7, the V gene TRBV4-1; D is uncertain. Trimming cost V 4 bases and J 0 bases, with 7 bases left between them. CDR1 is MGHRA and CDR2 is YSYEKL in the germline V gene. This CDR3 contains 13 residues. CDR3 amino acids: CASSPWDSYEQYF. For the CDR3, the DNA is TGCGCCAGCAGCCCGTGGGACTCCTACGAGCAGTACTTC.

V usage is TRBV2 and J usage is TRBJ1-2; TRBD1 matches at 9 bases. The V segment lost 6 bases and the J segment 1 base; nucleotides outside the gene matches: 9. Germline V gene lookup returns CDR1 SNHLY and CDR2 FYNNEI. The CDR3 contains 16 residues. CDR3 amino acids: CASRAGTGSYNYGYTF. CDR3 nucleotide sequence: TGTGCCAGCAGGGCCGGGACAGGGTCTTATAACTATGGCTACACCTTC.

To note about this clone: An end of the junction does not agree with germline; a read error may underlie this. This same CDR3 is encoded by further DNA sequences in the sample. The chain carries TRBV25-1 and TRBJ2-2; D perhaps matches TRBD2 (5 bases). CDR1 and CDR2 from the germline V gene are MGHDK and SYGVNS. The CDR3 is made up of 16 amino acids. The CDR3 sequence is CASSEYGGRTTGELFF. The CDR3 DNA follows: TGTGCCAGCAGCGAATACGGCGGGCGTACCACCGGGGAGCTGTTTTTT. Supplemented by reference TRBV25-1 and TRBJ2-2, the full variable domain reads EADIYQTPRYLVIGTGKKITLECSQTMGHDKMYWYQQDPGMELHLIHYSYGVNSTEKGDLSSESTVSRIRTEHFPLTLESARPSHTSQYLCASSEYGGRTTGELFFGEGSRLTVL.

The V gene is TRBV9, the J gene TRBJ1-2; maybe TRBD1 (5 bases). From germline, CDR1 is SGDLS and CDR2 YYNGEE. V was cut by 0 bases and J by 6 bases, with 12 bases left in between. This CDR3 region has 14 residues. The CDR3 DNA is TGTGCCAGCAGCGTAGCCGAGGGGCAGGATGGCTACACCTTC. This codes for CASSVAEGQDGYTF.

The V gene is TRBV30, the J gene TRBJ1-3, with D tentatively TRBD1 (5 bases). Germline CDR1 and CDR2: GTSNPN and SVGIG (reference sequence). V lost 0 bases and J 2 bases, leaving 8 bases between the germline ends. This CDR3 has 14 residues. The CDR3 nucleotides are TGTGCCTGGAGTGTAGGGGTAACTGGAAACACCATATATTTT. This codes for CAWSVGVTGNTIYF.

The gene calls are TRBV6-5 and TRBJ2-1, with 7 bases identical to TRBD1. CDR3 size: 15 residues. CDR1 is MNHEY and CDR2 is SVGAGI in the germline V gene. V was pared by 7 bases and J by 6 bases, with 12 bases of the junction left unmatched. CDR3 nucleotide sequence: TGTGCCAGCAACCCGACAGGGTATGTGGGCAATGAGCAGTTCTTC. Its protein product is CASNPTGYVGNEQFF.

The chain has TRBV6-5 and TRBJ2-7, with D perhaps given as TRBD1 or TRBD2 (5 bases each). V lost 6 bases to trimming and J lost 2 bases, with 11 bases between them. The CDR3 is made up of 13 amino acids. In germline, CDR1 is MNHEY, CDR2 SVGAGI. The CDR3 nucleotides are TGTGCCAGCAGGGGGACCCGGACCTACGAGCAGTACTTC. It yields the protein CASRGTRTYEQYF.

The chain has TRBV30 and TRBJ2-2; a possible D gene is TRBD1 (6 bases). There are 13 residues in the CDR3. The V end lost 7 bases, the J end lost 6 bases, and 15 bases lay between the germline ends. In germline, CDR1 is GTSNPN, CDR2 SVGIG (reference sequence). CDR3 in amino acids: CASDPTGSGELFF. In DNA form, the CDR3 reads TGTGCCTCGGATCCTACAGGGTCCGGGGAGCTGTTTTTT.

This rearrangement joins TRBV6-5 to TRBJ2-1; D remains unclear. Deletions cut 0 bases from V and 6 bases from J, with 6 bases between. This CDR3 has 13 residues. The germline CDR1 and CDR2 sequences are MNHEY and SVGAGI. Here the CDR3 reads CASSYSPGNEQFF. The CDR3 DNA sequence: TGTGCCAGCAGTTACTCCCCGGGCAATGAGCAGTTCTTC.

This clone was detected only once. This rearrangement joins TRBV11-2 to TRBJ2-1, with D possibly matching TRBD2 (5 bases). Germline CDR1 SGHAT, CDR2 FQNNGV. V lost 1 base and J lost 6, with 10 bases in between. The CDR3 has 14 amino acids. The CDR3 loop reads CASSLAIEGNEQFF. The CDR3 DNA sequence: TGTGCCAGCAGCTTAGCCATTGAGGGCAATGAGCAGTTCTTC.

The rearrangement links TRBV10-3 to TRBJ2-7; perhaps TRBD2 as D (6 bases). This CDR3 is built from 13 residues. Trimming removed 6 bases at V and 1 base at J, with 10 bases between. Germline lookup yields CDR1 ENHRY and CDR2 SYGVKD. This CDR3 reads CAIRGGESYEQYF. CDR3 nucleotides: TGTGCCATCAGGGGCGGGGAATCCTACGAGCAGTACTTC.